This TCR beta chain comes out of a study of molecular identifiers for immune sequencing clone quantification. Study results and caveats: Barcode collisions between identical TCR molecules could shrink estimates of highly expanded clone sizes.

One entry per CDR3 protein results from TCRdb running MiXCR on the PCR reads. Among 460,000 or so distinct CDR3 sequences listed, about 25% were seen once. V dropped 5 bases and J dropped 1 base, with 18 bases sitting between them. Germline V gene lookup returns CDR1 MNHEY and CDR2 SMNVEV (reference sequence). The CDR3 length is 16 residues. Note on this clonotype: What it binds is unknown.

This sequence was found in a human donor in good health. Some libraries in this study had Jurkat cell RNA spiked in. The specimen sequenced was naive CD8+ T cells from blood, with Jurkat cell RNA spiked in. The subset: FACS-sorted CD8+CD4-CCR7+CD45RA+ naive T cells. This chain uses TRBV27 with TRBJ2-7, with D possibly being TRBD2 (5 bases). The CDR3 nucleotides are TGTGCCAGCAGTACCCGACTAACCTCCCTATCCTACGAGCAGTACTTC. Translation gives CASSTRLTSLSYEQYF.